The entry below describes one TCR beta chain. Its specificity is not known. Molecular barcoding with unique molecular identifiers was used for the TCRbeta library. One entry per CDR3 protein, called by TCRdb with MiXCR from the PCR reads. The data contain some 550,000 distinct CDR3 sequences, 20% to 25% of them singletons. This CDR3 comprises 14 residues. The V and J ends lost 0 bases and 2 bases respectively, with 11 bases between them. The V gene's germline CDR1 is GTSNPN and CDR2 SVGIG (reference sequence). These data are taken from a study of T-cell reconstitution after alpha-beta-depleted transplantation in children. Regarding the study as a whole: Newly generated T cells supplied most T-cell counts and diversity one year post-transplant. The study reportedly traced alpha-beta T cells about two months after transplant to several hundred expanded graft clones. Some patients' high day-60 TCRbeta diversity was traced to surviving recipient T cells and thymic progenitors.

Material: PBMCs, mostly from graft donor cells, obtained 360 days after TCRalphabeta/CD19-depleted stem cell transplant. The sequence derives from a boy under three years old who had a stem cell transplant for acute myeloid leukemia, so the T cells may come from the graft donor. The gene calls are TRBV30 and TRBJ2-7; D is possibly TRBD1 (6 bases). The CDR3 is CAWSVGDITYEQYF. The DNA for the CDR3 is TGTGCCTGGAGTGTGGGGGACATCACCTACGAGCAGTACTTC. The whole variable domain, filled in from reference TRBV30 and TRBJ2-7, reads SQTIHQWPATLVQPVGSPLSLECTVEGTSNPNLYWYRQAAGRGLQLLFYSVGIGQISSEVPQNLSASRPQDRQFILSSKKLLLSDSGFYLCAWSVGDITYEQYFGPGTRLTVT.